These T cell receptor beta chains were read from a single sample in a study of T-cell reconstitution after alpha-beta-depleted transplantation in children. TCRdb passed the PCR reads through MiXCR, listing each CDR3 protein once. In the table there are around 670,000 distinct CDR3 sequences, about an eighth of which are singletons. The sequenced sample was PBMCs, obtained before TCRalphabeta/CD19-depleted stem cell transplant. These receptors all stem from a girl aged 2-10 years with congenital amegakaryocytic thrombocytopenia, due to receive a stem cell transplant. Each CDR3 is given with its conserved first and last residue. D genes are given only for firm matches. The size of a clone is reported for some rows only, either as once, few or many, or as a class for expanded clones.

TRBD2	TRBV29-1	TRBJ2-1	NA	TGCAGCGTTGAAGGACTAGCGGGAGGGATTGACAATGAGCAGTTCTTC	CSVEGLAGGIDNEQFF
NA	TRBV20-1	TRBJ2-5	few	TGCAGTGCCCCACGAAGGGACGGGGTTGAGACCCAGTACTTC	CSAPRRDGVETQYF
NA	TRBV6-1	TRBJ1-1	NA	TGTGCCAGCAGCCCTCCACAGGGGAACACTGAAGCTTTCTTT	CASSPPQGNTEAFF
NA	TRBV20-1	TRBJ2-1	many	TGCAGTGCTGCCAGCCAGTGGGGCAATGAGCAGTTCTTC	CSAASQWGNEQFF
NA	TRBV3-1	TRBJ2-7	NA	TGTGCCAGCAGTCCGACACAGGGCCCCTACGAGCAGTACTTC	CASSPTQGPYEQYF
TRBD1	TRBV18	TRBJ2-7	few	TGTGCCAGCTCACCGGGACAGGGGAGTGGATACGAGCAGTACTTC	CASSPGQGSGYEQYF
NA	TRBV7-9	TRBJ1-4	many	TGTGCCAGCAGTATGGATTTGGAGCTTAATGAAAAACTGTTTTTT	CASSMDLELNEKLFF
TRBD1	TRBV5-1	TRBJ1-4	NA	TGCGCCAGCAGCGGGGGACAGCTGGATGAAAAACTGTTTTTT	CASSGGQLDEKLFF
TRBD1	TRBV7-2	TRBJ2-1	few	TGTGCCAGCAGCTTACAGTTGCCCGGGACAGTATACAATGAGCAGTTCTTC	CASSLQLPGTVYNEQFF
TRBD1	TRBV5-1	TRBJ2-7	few	TGCGCCAGCAGCTTGGGGTTCAGGGGGAGTGAGCAGTACTTC	CASSLGFRGSEQYF
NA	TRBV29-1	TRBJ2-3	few	TGCAGCGTGGCGACGACGGGAGATCTCACAGATACGCAGTATTTT	CSVATTGDLTDTQYF
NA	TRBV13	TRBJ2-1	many	TGTGCCAGCAGCCAACGGCGGGCCGCCTACAATGAGCAGTTCTTC	CASSQRRAAYNEQFF
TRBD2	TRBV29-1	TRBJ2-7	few	TGCAGCGTTAGGGGTGTGGCGCGGACTAGCGGTACCTACGAGCAGTACTTC	CSVRGVARTSGTYEQYF
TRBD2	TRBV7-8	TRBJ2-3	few	TGTGCCAGCAGCCTTACTAGCGGGTGGACAGATACGCAGTATTTT	CASSLTSGWTDTQYF
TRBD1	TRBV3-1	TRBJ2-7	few	TGTGCCAGCAGCCAAACCGGGACAGGGGCCCTTGGGTGGTCCTACGAGCAGTACTTC	CASSQTGTGALGWSYEQYF
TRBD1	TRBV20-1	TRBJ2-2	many	TGCAGTGCTAGAGGGGACAGGAACACCGGGGAGCTGTTTTTT	CSARGDRNTGELFF
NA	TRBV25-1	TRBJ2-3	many	TGTGCCAGCAGCCTTATAATGGGGACCCACACAGATACGCAGTATTTT	CASSLIMGTHTDTQYF
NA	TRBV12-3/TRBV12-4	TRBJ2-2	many	TGTGCCAGCCTAGCTGCCGGGGAGCTGTTTTTT	CASLAAGELFF
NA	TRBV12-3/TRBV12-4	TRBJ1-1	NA	TGTGCCAGCAGCGGTGGACTCGGGGCTGAAGCTTTCTTT	CASSGGLGAEAFF
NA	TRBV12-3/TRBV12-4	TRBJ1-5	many	TGTGCCAGCAGTTTATCGGGGAGTCAGCCCCAGCATTTT	CASSLSGSQPQHF
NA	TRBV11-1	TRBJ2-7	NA	TGTGCCAGCAGCTTTATATTTGGGCACGGGACGAGAGACCACGAGCAGTACTTC	CASSFIFGHGTRDHEQYF
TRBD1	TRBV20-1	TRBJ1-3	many	TGCAGTGCTAGCTCGGGACAGGGAATTGGAAACACCATATATTTT	CSASSGQGIGNTIYF
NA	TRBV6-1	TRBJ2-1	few	TGTGCCAGCCACCGGCCCGGGGCCTACAATGAGCAGTTCTTC	CASHRPGAYNEQFF
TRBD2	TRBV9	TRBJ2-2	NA	TGTGCCAGCAACCAACTAGCGGGAGGCAGAGAGCTGTTTTTT	CASNQLAGGRELFF
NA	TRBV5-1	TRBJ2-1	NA	TGCGCCAGTCAACACTCCTACAATGAGCAGTTCTTC	CASQHSYNEQFF
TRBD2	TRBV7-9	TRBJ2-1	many	TGTGCCAGCAGCTCCGCCCTAGCGGGAGATGGGAATGAGCAGTTCTTC	CASSSALAGDGNEQFF
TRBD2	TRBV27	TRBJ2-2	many	TGTGCCAGCAGTACGAGACTAGCTACCTCTCCCGGGGAGCTGTTTTTT	CASSTRLATSPGELFF
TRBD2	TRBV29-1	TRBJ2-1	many	TGCAGCTCCCCCATGCTAGCGGGAGGGATCGGTGAGCAGTTCTTC	CSSPMLAGGIGEQFF
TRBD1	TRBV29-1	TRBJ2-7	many	TGCAGCGTTGATGACAGGGGGCTCTACGAGCAGTACTTC	CSVDDRGLYEQYF
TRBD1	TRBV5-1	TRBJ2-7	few	TGCGCCAGCAGCAAACAGGGGGCCGCCTACGAGCAGTACTTC	CASSKQGAAYEQYF
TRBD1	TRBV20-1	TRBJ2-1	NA	TGCAGTGCTACTACCGGGACAGGGGGCAATGAGCAGTTCTTC	CSATTGTGGNEQFF
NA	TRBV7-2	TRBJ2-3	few	TGTGCCAGCAGCTTAGCGAGGGGGGGAGATACGCAGTATTTT	CASSLARGGDTQYF
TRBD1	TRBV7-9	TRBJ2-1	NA	TGTGCCAGCAGCTCCCTCTTCGACGGGACAGCCCCAAGGGAGCAGTTCTTC	CASSSLFDGTAPREQFF
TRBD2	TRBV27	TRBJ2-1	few	TGTGCCAGCAGTACGAGACTAGCGGGTCGGGGTGAGCAGTTCTTC	CASSTRLAGRGEQFF
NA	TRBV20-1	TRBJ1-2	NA	TGCAGTGCTAGATGGGGACCCTATGGCTACACCTTC	CSARWGPYGYTF
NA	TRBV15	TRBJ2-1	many	TGTGCCACCAGCAGAGATTCACTATCCAATGAGCAGTTCTTC	CATSRDSLSNEQFF
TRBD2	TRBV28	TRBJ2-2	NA	TGTGCCATCCGGCCCACTAGCGCCACCGGGGAGCTGTTTTTT	CAIRPTSATGELFF
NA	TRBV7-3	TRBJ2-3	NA	TGTGCCAGCACGGCCAAGGGGGCAGATACGCAGTATTTT	CASTAKGADTQYF
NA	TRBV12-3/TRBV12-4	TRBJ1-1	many	TGTGCCAGCAGCGTAAACACTGAAGCTTTCTTT	CASSVNTEAFF
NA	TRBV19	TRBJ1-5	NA	TGTGCCAGTAGTGTTAACAGGGACAATCAGCCCCAGCATTTT	CASSVNRDNQPQHF
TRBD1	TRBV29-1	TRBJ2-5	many	TGCAGCGCGGGGGACAGGGGCCAAGAGACCCAGTACTTC	CSAGDRGQETQYF
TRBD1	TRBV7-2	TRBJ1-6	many	TGTGCCAGCAGCCCGCGACAGGGAGGCAATTCACCCCTCCACTTT	CASSPRQGGNSPLHF
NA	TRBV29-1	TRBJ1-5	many	TGCAGCGTTTCCAGAGGGAACAATCAGCCCCAGCATTTT	CSVSRGNNQPQHF
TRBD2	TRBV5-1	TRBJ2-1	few	TGCGCCAGCAGCTCTTTGACTAGCGGGATCAACTCCTACAATGAGCAGTTCTTC	CASSSLTSGINSYNEQFF
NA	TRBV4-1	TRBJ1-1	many	TGCGCCAGCAGCCAAGCGCCAGCAAACACTGAAGCTTTCTTT	CASSQAPANTEAFF
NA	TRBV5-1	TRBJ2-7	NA	TGCGCCAGCAGCTTGGGGGGGAGCCCTTATTCCTACGAGCAGTACTTC	CASSLGGSPYSYEQYF